The T cell receptor (beta chain) described here comes from a study of cytomegalovirus exposure and HLA in healthy donors (dated by TCRdb to about 2017). For the study in its entirety: An earlier analysis of several hundred of the donors reported approximately 300 Gb of sequence data and some 120 million unique TCR beta sequences from some 180 million T cells. An early release covering approximately 600 HLA-typed donors comprised 250 to 350 gigabases of sequencing data and approximately 80 million unique TCR sequences. Among the approximately 420 genotyped donors, approximately 82% belonged to the genetic ancestry cluster associated with self-reported Caucasian donors. The aim of the study was to test whether cataloging public T cell receptors could identify signatures of past pathogen exposure. Using immunosequencing, the study profiled T cell repertoires from 666 subjects and related those repertoires to cytomegalovirus serostatus. Besides the first cohort of under 700 subjects, a separate validation cohort made up of over a hundred different subjects was used. To predict cytomegalovirus infection status, the study brought together high-throughput TCR immunosequencing, statistical association of individual TCRs with disease status, and machine learning. A later analysis re-analyzed previously published TCR beta repertoires from 550 to 700 donors and added high-resolution HLA genotyping to study TCR occurrence patterns. Rather than drawing on any new phenotypic data, the later analysis identified candidate immune exposures from TCR beta sequences and the way those sequences occurred across donors. An earlier analysis of around 640 of the donors used high-throughput TCR beta sequencing to judge whether each TCR beta V gene segment behaved as functional or pseudogenic. Donor age, sex, ethnicity and CMV serostatus were collected together with the repertoire data. A later genetic analysis used genome-wide SNP genotypes for about 65% of the 666 donors, treating that subset as a discovery cohort. All discovery cohort repertoires had been generated using a single sequencing platform. Both class I and class II loci were covered by HLA typing, at four-digit resolution. The number of donors typed differed by locus, with roughly 620-630 for A, B, C, DRB1 and DQB1, roughly 550 for DQA1, approximately 570 for DPA1, and about 450 for DPB1. Because of strong linkage in the cohort, four to six DR-DQ haplotypes were treated as single units for association and clustering. Among a few hundred genotyped donors of the cohort, an average of 235,054 unique TCR beta nucleotide sequences were sequenced per donor, roughly 18% of them non-productive. Study-wide findings and limitations: V-gene and J-gene trimming of TCR beta chains was associated with a missense DCLRE1C variant in a later genetic analysis, and the association was replicated in an independent cohort. A further reported finding was that TCR beta sequences accurately predicted the HLA-A and HLA-B alleles for most subjects in the first cohort. Sequencing depth was assumed to be roughly uniform across donors in the presence/absence analyses, though that assumption may not hold. Compared with the roughly 670-donor mean, donors in an Asian-associated ancestry cluster had fewer N-insertions in productive TCRs, according to a later genetic analysis. A cluster of highly shared sequence variants was judged likely to be a technical artifact of the sequencing pipeline. HLA typing was unavailable for some donors at each locus, so association tests used only the typed subset. In a later analysis, some 17,000 TCR beta sequences were associated with specific HLA alleles at a false discovery rate of 0.05. It was suggested by the authors that the approach could potentially be generalized to other disease states and immunological phenotypes. In both the original and validation cohorts, the classifier was reported to diagnose cytomegalovirus status with high specificity and sensitivity. In the study, 164 TCR beta chains were listed as associated with cytomegalovirus. This cohort had only TCR beta chains sequenced, and the lack of alpha or paired-chain data limited which features could be detected. A later analysis found that most CMV-associated TCR beta chains appeared HLA-restricted, with HLA associations seemingly driven largely by CMV exposure. Strong co-occurrence of HLA alleles, especially DR and DQ, made assigning TCR associations to individual alleles difficult. Correlated functional status among segregating V segments might reflect linkage disequilibrium, but an unknown experimental factor could not be ruled out. Most TCR sequences were observed very rarely across donors, whereas some public TCRs were present in many individuals. A later analysis found that HLA-associated TCR beta chains were more clonally expanded and had lower generation probabilities than equally common non-associated chains. A later analysis reported that several top co-occurrence clusters appeared linked to parvovirus B19, influenza, CMV and Epstein-Barr virus. Some IMGT-functional V segments, including TRBV6-2 and TRBV6-3, could not be distinguished by the 87-base-pair reads and were therefore excluded. In a later analysis, the rate of TCR association differed among HLA loci, with DRB1 alleles having the most associated TCRs and HLA-C alleles having the fewest. In an earlier analysis of about 540 of the donors, most TCR beta V segments were observed in productive rearrangements about 87% or about 30% of the time, broadly matching IMGT annotations. In vitro tests confirmed that a few of the cytomegalovirus-associated TCR beta chains recognize cytomegalovirus antigens. The only immune exposure information available for the cohort was CMV serostatus. Because counts were too low, more than 15 rarely observed V segments, including chromosome 9 orphons, were excluded from the earlier analysis of 587 of the donors.

In total, 600 or so healthy bone marrow donors made up the cohort. At the time of sampling, all cohort members were nominally healthy, though unrecorded immune exposures were likely present. The donor was CMV seronegative and belonged to the group of 350 or so seronegative cohort members. Every donor gave a peripheral blood sample, and the peripheral blood mononuclear cells from that sample were used for TCR beta sequencing. The Qiagen DNeasy Blood Extraction Kit was used to extract genomic DNA from the blood cell samples. To note about this clone: No antigen is known for it. Base qualities were left out, and no much larger clone turns up one base away. The same CDR3 can be traced to other DNA sequences in this sample.

V lost 6 bases and J lost 8 bases; the stretch between them is 13 bases long. CDR1 and CDR2, looked up from the germline V gene, are MNHEY and SVGAGI. From the cysteine up to the phenylalanine, the CDR3 has a length of 13 residues. Only the CDR3 DNA stays, 39 bases, in frame from base 1. Preparation of the library involved the immunoSEQ multiplex PCR assay. A mixture of 60 forward primers for TCR Vbeta segments and 13 reverse primers for TCR Jbeta segments was used in the multiplex PCR. The CDR3 region of rearranged TCR beta genes was amplified from genomic DNA with a multiplex PCR assay. The Illumina HiSeq System was used to sequence the amplified TCR beta libraries as 87-base-pair reads. On the authors' methods: In a later analysis, around 80 million unique TCR beta chains were counted across the 500 to 700 repertoires, and approximately 9.9 million of these chains were shared by at least two donors. To remove PCR and sequencing errors, raw reads were error-corrected and collapsed into unique sequences using a nearest-neighbor algorithm that merged closely related sequences. V, D and J gene segments were assigned by aligning CDR3 sequences to IMGT reference sequences. Each retained sequence needed at least a six-nucleotide match to both a V gene segment and a J gene segment. A rearrangement was called productive if the CDR3 had no stop codons and remained in frame with V and J, and every other rearrangement was called non-productive. Following IMGT convention, CDR3 was defined as the stretch from the second conserved V-encoded cysteine to the conserved J-encoded phenylalanine. The earlier analysis of fewer than 700 of the donors excluded sequences that lacked an unambiguous match to a single V gene segment. An earlier analysis of several hundred of the donors called V segments functional above 56.7% productive rearrangements and segregating when the between-donor standard deviation exceeded 5%. A statistical classification framework was developed to diagnose cytomegalovirus status using the catalog of TCR beta chain sequences. In a later analysis, V and J genes were assigned by comparing TCR nucleotide sequences against IMGT/GENE-DB human TR gene sequences. The TCRdist pipeline was used in a later analysis to assign CDR3 sequences and most-parsimonious VDJ recombination scenarios. In a later analysis, each TCR beta chain was defined by its CDR3 amino acid sequence together with its V-gene family, and reads without a unique V-gene family were excluded. In a later analysis, approximately 640 highly shared, low-generation-probability nucleotide sequences were removed to address suspected cross-contamination and a sequencing artifact. A later analysis calculated a clonal expansion index for each public chain from normalized within-repertoire ranks of inferred template counts. Generation probabilities in a later analysis came from a VDJ recombination model fitted to out-of-frame rearrangements, and those results were checked against IGoR. In a later analysis, hypergeometric tests were used to score TCR-TCR, TCR-HLA and TCR-CMV co-occurrence, with a repertoire-size bias correction applied to TCR pairs. In a later analysis, false discovery rates were estimated by permuting HLA or CMV assignments 20 times. In a later analysis, co-occurring TCRs were grouped using DBSCAN, and TCRdist sequence similarity was added for clustering within HLA-allele-positive subsets. Repertoires with fewer than 30,000 or more than 120,000 public chains, plus five repertoires with anomalous nucleotide sharing, were excluded from co-occurrence clustering. Not all clones reach the TCRdb copy of this immuneACCESS table, which keeps in-frame sequences only. Checked studies attribute under half of the gap to unresolved V genes and leave the rest unexplained. Clonal size and the V and J genes are those of that table, whereas D and trimming came from the DNA. The sample table records 100,000 to 150,000 clones; approximately 81% of these occur just once. The ten biggest clones cover about 0.75% of the sample.

Material: PBMCs. The source of this sequence is a man younger than 35 in good health and CMV-seronegative. The V and J genes are TRBV6-5 and TRBJ1-4, with TRBD1 tentatively as D gene (6 bases match). The CDR3 corresponds to CASSRTVSEKLFF. The DNA reads as follows: TGTGCCAGCAGCCGGACAGTTTCCGAAAAACTGTTTTTT.